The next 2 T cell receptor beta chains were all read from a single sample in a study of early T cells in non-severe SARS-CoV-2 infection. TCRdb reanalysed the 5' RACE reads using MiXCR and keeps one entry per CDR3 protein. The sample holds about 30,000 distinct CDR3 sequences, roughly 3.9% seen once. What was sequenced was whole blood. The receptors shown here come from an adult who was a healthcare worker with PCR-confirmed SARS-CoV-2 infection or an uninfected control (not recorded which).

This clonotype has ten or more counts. CDR3 protein: CASSLTGADTQYF. The CDR3 DNA reads as TGTGCCAGCAGCCTTACAGGGGCAGATACGCAGTATTTT. The chain has TRBV5-4 and TRBJ2-3, with 7 bases lining up with TRBD1. With V trimmed by 4 bases and J by 4 bases, 3 bases remained unmatched. The CDR3 has 13 residues. Germline assignment: CDR1 SGHNT and CDR2 YYREEE (reference sequence).

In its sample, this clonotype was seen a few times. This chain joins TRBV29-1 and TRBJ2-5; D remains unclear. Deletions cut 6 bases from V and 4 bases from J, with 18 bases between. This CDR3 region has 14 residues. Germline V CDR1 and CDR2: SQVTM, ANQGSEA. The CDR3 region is CSVRAVLPGETQYF. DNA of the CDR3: TGCAGCGTCCGGGCTGTCCTACCTGGAGAGACCCAGTACTTC.